This T cell receptor (beta chain) originates from a study of blood T cell repertoires in COVID-19 (dated by TCRdb to the early 2020s). Background for the entire study: Samples from collaborators originated in the United States, Italy and Spain and spanned both the acute and convalescent phases of COVID-19. The repertoires were released in a freely available public database intended as a resource for research on the immune response to SARS-CoV-2. Nearly every sample came with metadata listing a de-identified subject ID, COVID-19 status, age in years and sex. Samples came from the ongoing ImmuneRACE study (first 160 participants) plus 1,254 subjects from 6 global collaborators. The material from the prospective study consisted of cDNA or gDNA derived from T cells, B-cell-depleted T cells, or PBMCs. Subjects who had been exposed to COVID-19, were actively infected with it, or had recovered from it provided the deeply sampled blood TCRbeta repertoires that made up the dataset. HLA class I and class II types, where available, came from metadata supplied by the sample provider rather than from assay-based typing.

There are 14 amino acids in the CDR3, from cysteine to phenylalanine inclusive. The only DNA kept is the CDR3, 42 bases in frame from the first base. The germline ends are 15 bases apart after V is trimmed by 2 bases and J by 7 bases. Looking up the germline V gene (reference sequence) yields CDR1 SGHKS and CDR2 YYEKEE. Each collaborating institution followed its own protocols to collect whole blood in K2EDTA tubes. Collaborator samples were shipped for TCRbeta analysis as frozen whole blood, isolated PBMCs, or DNA extracted from either sample type. TCRbeta CDR3 regions were amplified from genomic DNA using the immunoSEQ Assay, a bias-controlled multiplex PCR. In the paper's pipeline: The number of nucleated cells in each sample was estimated by amplification of reference gene primers within the assay. To quantify the absolute abundance of each unique TCRbeta CDR3 rearrangement, sequence reads were collapsed and filtered. For each sample, productive Simpson clonality was calculated as the square root of Simpson's diversity index across productive rearrangements. What TCRdb holds here is the immuneACCESS table cut down to in-frame rearrangements. Part of the clones is not present; checked against another copy, under half of the missing clones reflect an unresolved V gene, and the others are unexplained. V and J calls and clone size are those listed in that table; D and trimming were worked out from the DNA. For this sample the table gives tens of thousands of clones, of which about 83% were detected only once. Approximately 4% of the sample belongs to the ten largest clones.

Results the study describes overall, beyond this receptor: How much clinical and demographic metadata was included differed by source and by participant, and the metadata was provided uncurated.

A note on this clone: The antigen it recognizes is unknown. It has no much larger one-base neighbor in the sample; base qualities were not kept.

This clonotype originated in a man aged 50 or older with acute or convalescent COVID-19. The chain uses TRBV5-5 and TRBJ1-2, with no D gene named confidently. Sequenced material: peripheral blood. The CDR3 here reads CASSFGQAAGGYTF. The DNA sequence is TGTGCCAGCAGCTTCGGGCAGGCGGCGGGTGGCTACACCTTC.